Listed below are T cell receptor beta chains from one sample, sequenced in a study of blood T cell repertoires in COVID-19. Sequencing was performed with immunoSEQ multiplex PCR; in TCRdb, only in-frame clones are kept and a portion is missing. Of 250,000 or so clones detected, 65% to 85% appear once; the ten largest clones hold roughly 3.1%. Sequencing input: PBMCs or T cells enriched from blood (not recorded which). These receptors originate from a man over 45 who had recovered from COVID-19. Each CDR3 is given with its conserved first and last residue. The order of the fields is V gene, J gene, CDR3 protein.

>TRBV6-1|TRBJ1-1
CASSDHKRMNTEAFF
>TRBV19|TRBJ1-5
CASRTGTGESQPQHF
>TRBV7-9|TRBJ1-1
CASSRFGNTEAFF
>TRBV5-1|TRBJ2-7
CASSSDRGPLGEQYF
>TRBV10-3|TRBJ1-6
CAISESSRNSPLHF
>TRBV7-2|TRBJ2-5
CASSFFAKETQYF
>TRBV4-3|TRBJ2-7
CASSQAPGQFYEQYF
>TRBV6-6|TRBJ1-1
CASSYEQGNTEAFF
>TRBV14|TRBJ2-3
CASSQATSGGYTQYF
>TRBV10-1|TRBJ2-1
CASSRQEYNEQFF
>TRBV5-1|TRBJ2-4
CASSPGDSGSIQYF
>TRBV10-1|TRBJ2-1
CASSEGQAGYNEQFF
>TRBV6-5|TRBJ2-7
CASSSPGLPYEQYF
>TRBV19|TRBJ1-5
CASSTTGKLHF
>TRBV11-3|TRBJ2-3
CASSQSLVRTTLSTQYF
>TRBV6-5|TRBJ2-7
CASSYLLAGEQYF
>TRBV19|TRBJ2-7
CASTEVLTYEQYF
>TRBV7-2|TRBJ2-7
CASSLTSGRTAEQYF
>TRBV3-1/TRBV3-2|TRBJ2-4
CASSPSGGQREGMGGIQYF
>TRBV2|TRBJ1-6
CASRPGTGGSSYNSPLHF
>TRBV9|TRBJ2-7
CASSSDAWKQYF
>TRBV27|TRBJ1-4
CASSPWDSNNEKLFF
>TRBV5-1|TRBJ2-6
CASSKTQGSGANVLTF
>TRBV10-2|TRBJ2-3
CASSVLTGTTPDTQYF
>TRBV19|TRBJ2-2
CASSISRAGELFF
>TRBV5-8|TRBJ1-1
CASSGDSLMNTEAFF
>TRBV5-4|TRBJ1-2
CASSFRTGTYGYTF
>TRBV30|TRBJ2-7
CAWSGTGGMGYEQYF
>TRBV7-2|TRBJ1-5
CASSLDGGSNQPQHF
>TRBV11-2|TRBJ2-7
CASSLRGDYYEQYF
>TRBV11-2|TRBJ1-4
CASSLDKWGSEYEKLFF
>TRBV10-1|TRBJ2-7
CASSDTGARYEQYF
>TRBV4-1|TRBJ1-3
CASQGTGPQLSGNTIYF
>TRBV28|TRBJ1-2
CASSTRQSPGCTF
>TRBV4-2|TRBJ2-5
CASSQGPGGPETQYF
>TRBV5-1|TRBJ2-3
CASSLESSGGPDTQYF
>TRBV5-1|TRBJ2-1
CASSPGQGARNEQFF
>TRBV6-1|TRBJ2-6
CASSGRQVSGANVLTF
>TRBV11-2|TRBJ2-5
CASSSQTGETQYF
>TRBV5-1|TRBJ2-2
CASSTKGATGELFF
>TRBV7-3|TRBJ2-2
CASGAPGRARSGELFF
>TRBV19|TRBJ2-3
CASSIGGPSVGTDTQYF
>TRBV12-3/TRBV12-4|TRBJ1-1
CASSFRGLGAFF
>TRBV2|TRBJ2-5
CASSGYLGQGEETQYF
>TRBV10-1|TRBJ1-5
CATKDRGPNQPQHF